This T cell receptor beta chain was obtained from a study of ipilimumab plus nivolumab after autologous stem cell transplantation. Study in general: The DLBCL cohort had primary refractory and relapsed disease, with 18-month progression-free survival of approximately 87% and 28%.

Clones were sequenced by immunoSEQ multiplex PCR, and TCRdb holds only the in-frame ones, with some missing. The sample includes around 84,000 clones, 75% to 85% of them seen just once. Starting 14 to 28 days after autologous transplant, ipilimumab 1 mg/kg was given. The CDR3 extends over 14 amino acids. The V and J ends lost 0 bases and 10 bases respectively, with 11 bases between them. From germline, CDR1 is SGHRS and CDR2 YFSETQ. The gene calls are TRBV5-1 and TRBJ1-6; tentative D call: TRBD1 (5 bases). Material: PBMCs, obtained in a trial of ipilimumab plus nivolumab as post-transplant consolidation. The receptor comes from a male donor with diffuse large B-cell lymphoma. CDR3 nucleotides: TGCGCCAGCAGCTTGGAGGGGAGCAGATCACCCCTCCACTTT. It specifies CASSLEGSRSPLHF.